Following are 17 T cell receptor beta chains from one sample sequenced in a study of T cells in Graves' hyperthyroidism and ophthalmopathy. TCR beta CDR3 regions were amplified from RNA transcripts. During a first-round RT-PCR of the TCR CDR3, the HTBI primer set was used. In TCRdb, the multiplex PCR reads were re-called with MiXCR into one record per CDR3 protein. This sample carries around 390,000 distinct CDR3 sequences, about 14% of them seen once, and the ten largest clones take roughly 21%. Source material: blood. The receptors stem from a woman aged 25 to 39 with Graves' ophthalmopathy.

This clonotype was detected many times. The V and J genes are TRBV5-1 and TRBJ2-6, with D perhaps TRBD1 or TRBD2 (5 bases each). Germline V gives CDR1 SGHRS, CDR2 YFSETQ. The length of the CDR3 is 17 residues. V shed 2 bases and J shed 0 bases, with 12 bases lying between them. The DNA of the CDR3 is TGCGCCAGCAGCTTCGCAGGGAGTTCCTCTGGGGCCAACGTCCTGACTTTC. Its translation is CASSFAGSSSGANVLTF.

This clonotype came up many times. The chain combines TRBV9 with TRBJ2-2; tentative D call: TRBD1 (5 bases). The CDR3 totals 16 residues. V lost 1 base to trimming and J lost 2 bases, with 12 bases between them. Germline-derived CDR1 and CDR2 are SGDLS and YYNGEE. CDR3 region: CASSVRGMLNTGELFF. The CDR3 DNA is TGTGCCAGCAGCGTAAGGGGCATGCTAAACACCGGGGAGCTGTTTTTT. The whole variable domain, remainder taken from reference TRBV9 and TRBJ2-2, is DSGVTQTPKHLITATGQRVTLRCSPRSGDLSVYWYQQSLDQGLQFLIQYYNGEERAKGNILERFSAQQFPDLHSELNLSSLELGDSALYFCASSVRGMLNTGELFFGEGSRLTVL.

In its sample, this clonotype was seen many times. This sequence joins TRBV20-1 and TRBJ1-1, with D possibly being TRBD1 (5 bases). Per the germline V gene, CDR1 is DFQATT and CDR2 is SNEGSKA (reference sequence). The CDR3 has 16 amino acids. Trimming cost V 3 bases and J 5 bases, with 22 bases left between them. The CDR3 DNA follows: TGCAGTGCTAGGAGTCCCGGGGCAACTCGCCGGACTGAAGCTTTCTTT. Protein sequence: CSARSPGATRRTEAFF.

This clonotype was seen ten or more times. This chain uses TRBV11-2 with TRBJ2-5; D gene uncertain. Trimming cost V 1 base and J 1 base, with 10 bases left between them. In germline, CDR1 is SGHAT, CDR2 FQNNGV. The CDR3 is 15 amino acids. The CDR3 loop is CASSLGVGGQETQYF. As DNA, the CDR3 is TGTGCCAGCAGCTTAGGAGTTGGCGGCCAAGAGACCCAGTACTTC.

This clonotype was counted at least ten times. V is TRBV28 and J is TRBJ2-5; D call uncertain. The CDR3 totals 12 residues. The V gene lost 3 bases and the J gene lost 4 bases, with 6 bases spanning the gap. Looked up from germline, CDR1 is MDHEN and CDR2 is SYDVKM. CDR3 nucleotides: TGTGCCAGCAGTTTCCCAGGAGAGACCCAGTACTTC. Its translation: CASSFPGETQYF.

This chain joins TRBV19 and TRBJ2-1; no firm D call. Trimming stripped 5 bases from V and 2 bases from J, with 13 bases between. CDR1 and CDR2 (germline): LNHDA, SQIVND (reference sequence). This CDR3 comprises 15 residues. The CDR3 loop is CASSPPWRPYNEQFF. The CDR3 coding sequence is TGTGCCAGTAGTCCCCCCTGGCGACCCTACAATGAGCAGTTCTTC.

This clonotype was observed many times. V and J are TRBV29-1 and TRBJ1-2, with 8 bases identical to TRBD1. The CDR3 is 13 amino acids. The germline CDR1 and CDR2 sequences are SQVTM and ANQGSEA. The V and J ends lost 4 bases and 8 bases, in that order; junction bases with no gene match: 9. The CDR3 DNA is TGCAGCGTTGCAAGGGGACAGGACGTGGGCTACACCTTC. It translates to CSVARGQDVGYTF.

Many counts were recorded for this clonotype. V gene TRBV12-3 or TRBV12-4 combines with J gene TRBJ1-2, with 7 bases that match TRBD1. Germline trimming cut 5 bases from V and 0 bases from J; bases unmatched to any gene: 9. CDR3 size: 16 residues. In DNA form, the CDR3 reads TGTGCCAGCAGTGCCCAATCAGGGACAGCTAACTATGGCTACACCTTC. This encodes CASSAQSGTANYGYTF.

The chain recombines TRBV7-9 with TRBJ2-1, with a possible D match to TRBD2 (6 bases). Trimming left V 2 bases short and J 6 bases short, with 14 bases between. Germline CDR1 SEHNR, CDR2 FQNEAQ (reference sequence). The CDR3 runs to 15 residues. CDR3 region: CASSLHGSGINEQFF. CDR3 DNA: TGTGCCAGCAGCTTACACGGGAGTGGGATCAATGAGCAGTTCTTC.

As DNA, the CDR3 is TGTGCCACCAGTGCGCAGGGTCATGAGCAGTTCTTC. Its translation is CATSAQGHEQFF. The chain recombines TRBV24-1 with TRBJ2-1, with a weak D call TRBD1 (5 bases). CDR3 size: 12 residues. V dropped 5 bases and J dropped 8 bases, with 9 bases sitting between them. Germline V gene data show CDR1 as KGHDR and CDR2 as SFDVKD.

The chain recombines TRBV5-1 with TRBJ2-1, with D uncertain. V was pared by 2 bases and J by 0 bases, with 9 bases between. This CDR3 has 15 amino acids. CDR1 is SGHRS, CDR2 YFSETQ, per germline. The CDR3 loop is CASSLQSTSYNEQFF. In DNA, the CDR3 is TGCGCCAGCAGCTTACAGTCCACCTCCTACAATGAGCAGTTCTTC. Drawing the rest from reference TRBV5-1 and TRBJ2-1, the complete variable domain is KAGVTQTPRYLIKTRGQQVTLSCSPISGHRSVSWYQQTPGQGLQFLFEYFSETQRNKGNFPGRFSGRQFSNSRSEMNVSTLELGDSALYLCASSLQSTSYNEQFFGPGTRLTVL.

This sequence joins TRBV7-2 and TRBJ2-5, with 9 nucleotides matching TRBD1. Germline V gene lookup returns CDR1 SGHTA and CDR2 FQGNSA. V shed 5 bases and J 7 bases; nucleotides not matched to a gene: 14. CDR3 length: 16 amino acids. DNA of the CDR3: TGTGCCAGCAGCCTGCGGACAGGGGCGGGATCGGGGACCCAGTACTTC. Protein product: CASSLRTGAGSGTQYF.

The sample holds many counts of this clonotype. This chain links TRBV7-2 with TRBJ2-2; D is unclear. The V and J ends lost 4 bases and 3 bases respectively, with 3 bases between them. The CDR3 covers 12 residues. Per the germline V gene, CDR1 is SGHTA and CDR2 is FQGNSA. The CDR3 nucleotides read TGTGCCAGCAGCTCATACACCGGGGAGCTGTTTTTT. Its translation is CASSSYTGELFF.

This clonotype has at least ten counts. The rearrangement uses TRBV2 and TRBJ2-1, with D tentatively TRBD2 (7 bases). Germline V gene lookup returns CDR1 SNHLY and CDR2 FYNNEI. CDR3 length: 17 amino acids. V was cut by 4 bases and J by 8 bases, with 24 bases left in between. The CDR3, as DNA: TGTGCCAGCAGTGTTGCGGCGGGGGCCCTCGGCGTCGATGAGCAGTTCTTC. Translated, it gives CASSVAAGALGVDEQFF.

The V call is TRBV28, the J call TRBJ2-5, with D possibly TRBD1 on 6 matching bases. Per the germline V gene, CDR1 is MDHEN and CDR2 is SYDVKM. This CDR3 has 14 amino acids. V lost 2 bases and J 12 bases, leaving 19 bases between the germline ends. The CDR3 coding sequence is TGTGCCAGCAGTTTAGAGTCAGGGGCCCCAAGGGAGTACTTC. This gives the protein CASSLESGAPREYF.

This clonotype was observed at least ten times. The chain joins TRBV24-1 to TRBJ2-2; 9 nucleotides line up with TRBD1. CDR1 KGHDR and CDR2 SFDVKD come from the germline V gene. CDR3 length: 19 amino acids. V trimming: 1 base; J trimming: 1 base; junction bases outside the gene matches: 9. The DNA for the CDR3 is TGTGCCACCAGTGATTTCGGGACAGGGAAGGATTTGAACACCGGGGAGCTGTTTTTT. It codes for CATSDFGTGKDLNTGELFF.

The CDR3 loop is CASSYSGVGNQPQHF. The CDR3 DNA is TGTGCCAGCAGTTATTCAGGGGTGGGCAATCAGCCCCAGCATTTT. The genes are TRBV6-2 or TRBV6-3 and TRBJ1-5; TRBD1 is a possible D gene (6 bases). The CDR3 contains 15 residues. CDR1 is MNHEY and CDR2 is SVGEGT in the germline V gene. V lost 3 bases, J lost 2 bases, and 11 bases lay in between.